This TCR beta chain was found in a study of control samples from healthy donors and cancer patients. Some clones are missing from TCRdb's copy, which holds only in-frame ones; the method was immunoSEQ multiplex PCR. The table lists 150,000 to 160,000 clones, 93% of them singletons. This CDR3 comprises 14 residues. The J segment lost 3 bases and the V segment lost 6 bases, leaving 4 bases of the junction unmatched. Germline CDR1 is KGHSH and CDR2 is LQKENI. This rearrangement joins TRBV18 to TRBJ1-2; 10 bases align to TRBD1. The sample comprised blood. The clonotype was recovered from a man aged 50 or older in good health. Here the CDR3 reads CASSGTGEHYGYTF. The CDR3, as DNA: TGTGCCAGCTCCGGGACAGGGGAACACTATGGCTACACCTTC.